This is a list of T cell receptor beta chains from one sample in a study of blood T cell repertoires in COVID-19. The data were produced by immunoSEQ multiplex PCR, yet TCRdb's version contains in-frame clones alone and is incomplete. In the table there are fewer than 500,000 clones, 70% to 90% of which are singletons. The material sequenced was peripheral blood. The origin of the receptors is a man younger than 35 with COVID-19, enrolled during active disease. Each CDR3 is given with its conserved first and last residue.

J | V | length | CDR3
TRBJ2-5 | TRBV2 | 15 | CASTQDRVMGETQYF
TRBJ2-1 | TRBV7-9 | 11 | CASSSLVEQFF
TRBJ2-3 | TRBV2 | 16 | CASSGSRGLSTDTQYF
TRBJ2-2 | TRBV4-2 | 14 | CASSQAGRAGELFF
TRBJ1-3 | TRBV27 | 15 | CASSFGRGSGNTIYF
TRBJ2-7 | TRBV2 | 15 | CASSPTAGASYEQYF
TRBJ2-7 | TRBV6-6 | 15 | CASSYSHTTSYEQYF
TRBJ2-1 | TRBV27 | 14 | CASHPPGNYNEQFF
TRBJ1-5 | TRBV25-1 | 17 | CASSESLRGGGNQPQHF
TRBJ2-5 | TRBV27 | 21 | CASSPGRADFLDGGVGETQYF
TRBJ1-2 | TRBV18 | 14 | CASFLGQVNYGYTF
TRBJ2-5 | TRBV11-1 | 13 | CASSLDRTETQYF
TRBJ2-2 | TRBV5-4 | 15 | CASSVEDRNTGELFF
TRBJ1-5 | TRBV10-3 | 14 | CATQGGAEDQPQHF